This T cell receptor (beta chain) was documented in a study of blood T cell repertoires in COVID-19. Study-level information: COVID-19 samples collected from the United States, Italy and Spain covered acute and convalescent phases.

Trimming took off 1 base at V and 5 bases at J, with 15 bases between the two ends. Germline CDR1 and CDR2: MGHRA and YSYEKL. There are 16 residues in the CDR3. The repertoire was sequenced with immunoSEQ multiplex PCR; TCRdb's copy has only in-frame clones and lacks some. The profile covers under 25,000 clones, with 70% to 90% appearing a single time and about 10% taken by the ten largest. Source material: peripheral blood. This clonotype originated in a human donor in a cohort sampled during active COVID-19. The donor label of this sample is uncertain. The V call is TRBV4-1, the J call TRBJ2-1, with D possibly matching TRBD2 (6 bases). In DNA form, the CDR3 reads TGCGCCAGCAGCCAAGCGGATCTAGCGAGAAACAATGAGCAGTTCTTC. The encoded protein is CASSQADLARNNEQFF.